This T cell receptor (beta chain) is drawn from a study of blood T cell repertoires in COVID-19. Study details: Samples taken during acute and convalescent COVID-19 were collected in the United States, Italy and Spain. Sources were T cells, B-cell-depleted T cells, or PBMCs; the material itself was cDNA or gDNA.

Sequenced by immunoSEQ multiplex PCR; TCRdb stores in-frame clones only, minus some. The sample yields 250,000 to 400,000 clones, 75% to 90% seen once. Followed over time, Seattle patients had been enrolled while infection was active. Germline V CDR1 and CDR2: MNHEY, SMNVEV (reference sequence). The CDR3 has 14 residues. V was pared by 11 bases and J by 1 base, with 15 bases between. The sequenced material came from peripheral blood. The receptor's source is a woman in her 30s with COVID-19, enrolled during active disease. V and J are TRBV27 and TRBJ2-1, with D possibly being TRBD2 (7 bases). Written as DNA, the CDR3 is TGTGCCTCTAGGGGGGAGGGATCCTACAATGAGCAGTTCTTC. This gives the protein CASRGEGSYNEQFF.